These 4 T cell receptor beta chains were all obtained from the same sample, sequenced in a study of T cell responses to AZD1222 COVID-19 vaccine. TCRdb's table, derived via immunoSEQ multiplex PCR, lists solely in-frame clones and lacks some. This sample has 80,000 to 95,000 clones, with about nine tenths found just once. The sample here was peripheral blood, taken on day 0 of MenACWY control vaccination. The source is an adult in good health.

This clone was seen only a few times. The chain uses TRBV11-2 and TRBJ1-1; D ambiguous. This CDR3 contains 14 residues. V was trimmed by 0 bases and J by 4 bases, leaving 9 bases between them. Germline V gene sequence: CDR1 SGHAT, CDR2 FQNNGV. The DNA of the CDR3 is TGTGCCAGCAGCTTAGATATGGCATCCACTGAAGCTTTCTTT. Translation: CASSLDMASTEAFF.

The V gene is TRBV5-4, the J gene TRBJ2-7, with 9 bases aligning to TRBD1. The length of the CDR3 is 13 residues. V was pared by 5 bases and J by 6 bases, with 6 bases of the junction left unmatched. CDR1 is SGHNT and CDR2 is YYREEE in the germline V gene (reference sequence). This chain's CDR3 is CASSLGTGSEQYF. The DNA for the CDR3 is TGTGCCAGCAGTCTCGGGACAGGGTCCGAGCAGTACTTC.

The chain is built from TRBV28 and TRBJ1-6; no clear D gene. Trimming stripped 5 bases from V and 18 bases from J, with 20 bases between. The CDR3 is made up of 13 amino acids. From germline, CDR1 is MDHEN and CDR2 SYDVKM. In DNA form, the CDR3 reads TGTGCCAGCAGTCCCTTCCTTGAAGGCAGTTCCCACTTT. It specifies CASSPFLEGSSHF.

The genes are TRBV12-3 or TRBV12-4 and TRBJ2-1, with D possibly matching TRBD1 (6 bases). This CDR3 is built from 11 residues. Trimming shortened V by 5 bases and J by 9 bases, and 8 bases separated the two germline ends. CDR3: CASSVRGEQFF. For the CDR3, the DNA is TGTGCCAGCAGTGTCAGGGGTGAGCAGTTCTTC.